The next 10 T cell receptor beta chains were all read from a single sample in a study of CD8 T cells in ankylosing spondylitis. In TCRdb, the 5' RACE reads were re-called with MiXCR into one record per CDR3 protein. Among about 800,000 distinct CDR3 sequences listed, about an eighth were seen once. Study observations and caveats: Several highly homologous variants made up a TCR beta motif that seemed to typify ankylosing spondylitis blood.

Their specific antigens are unknown. Specimen: blood, either unsorted or a sorted T cell fraction (not recorded which). These receptors were collected from a male donor with ankylosing spondylitis.

V and J are TRBV20-1 and TRBJ2-7; TRBD2 aligns across 8 bases. CDR3 length: 14 amino acids. Germline CDR1 DFQATT, CDR2 SNEGSKA (reference sequence). With 5 bases clipped from V and 9 bases from J, the junction kept 15 bases outside the gene matches. The CDR3, as DNA: TGCAGTGCTCACAGGACTAGCCCCCTGGAAGGGCAGTACTTC. It is translated as CSAHRTSPLEGQYF.

This clonotype was observed at least ten times. J is TRBJ1-6 and V is TRBV5-5, with D unclear. Deletions cut 1 base from V and 8 bases from J, with 10 bases between. The germline gives CDR1 SGHKS, CDR2 YYEKEE (reference sequence). This CDR3 comprises 14 residues. CDR3 DNA: TGTGCCAGCAGCTTGCCGGGGATTGATTCACCCCTCCACTTT. It yields the protein CASSLPGIDSPLHF.

In its sample, this clonotype was seen a few times. The chain couples TRBV12-3 or TRBV12-4 to TRBJ1-5, with D perhaps matching TRBD1 (6 bases). The ends were cut back, 5 bases at V and 4 bases at J, with 12 bases in the middle. The CDR3 sequence is 14 residues long. CDR3 sequence reads: CASSGVGGNQPQHF. The CDR3 nucleotides read TGTGCCAGCAGTGGGGTAGGGGGAAATCAGCCCCAGCATTTT.

This clonotype occurred a few times. This sequence joins TRBV5-1 and TRBJ2-5; possibly TRBD2 for D (5 bases). Germline assignment: CDR1 SGHRS and CDR2 YFSETQ. The V and J ends lost 0 bases and 2 bases respectively, with 17 bases between them. This CDR3 has 17 amino acids. The CDR3: CASSLGWTVGIQETQYF. The CDR3 region has the DNA TGCGCCAGCAGCTTGGGTTGGACCGTCGGGATTCAAGAGACCCAGTACTTC. The whole variable domain, remainder taken from reference TRBV5-1 and TRBJ2-5, is KAGVTQTPRYLIKTRGQQVTLSCSPISGHRSVSWYQQTPGQGLQFLFEYFSETQRNKGNFPGRFSGRQFSNSRSEMNVSTLELGDSALYLCASSLGWTVGIQETQYFGPGTRLLVL.

The genes are TRBV10-1 and TRBJ2-1, with D perhaps TRBD2 (6 bases). V was trimmed by 5 bases and J by 0 bases, leaving 11 bases between them. The CDR3 length is 15 residues. Germline lookup yields CDR1 WNHNN and CDR2 SYGVQD (reference sequence). CDR3 region: CASSSGVGSYNEQFF. The DNA for the CDR3 is TGCGCCAGCAGTTCGGGGGTGGGCTCCTACAATGAGCAGTTCTTC.

The chain links TRBV6-1 to TRBJ2-5; 9 nucleotides align to TRBD2. The V gene's germline CDR1 is MNHNS and CDR2 SASEGT. CDR3 length: 15 residues. J gave up 4 bases and V 6 bases, and 9 bases lay outside the gene matches. This CDR3 reads CASSEGLARGETQYF. DNA of the CDR3: TGTGCCAGCAGCGAGGGACTAGCTAGAGGAGAGACCCAGTACTTC.

Ten or more counts support this clonotype. The chain employs TRBV7-9 and TRBJ1-2; 7 bases fit TRBD1. CDR3 length: 14 residues. The V gene's germline CDR1 is SEHNR and CDR2 FQNEAQ (reference sequence). J lost 4 bases, V lost 2 bases, and 4 bases had no gene match. The DNA for the CDR3 is TGTGCCAGCAGCTTACGGACAGGCCTCTATGGCTACACCTTC. Translation: CASSLRTGLYGYTF.

The CDR3 sequence: CSAIGQIYGYTF. CDR3 coding DNA: TGCAGTGCTATCGGGCAGATCTATGGCTACACCTTC. The rearrangement links TRBV20-1 to TRBJ1-2; no clear D. The CDR3 is made up of 12 amino acids. Trimming removed 4 bases from V and 4 bases from J, with 10 bases in between. Germline CDR1 and CDR2: DFQATT and SNEGSKA (reference sequence).

The rearrangement uses TRBV5-1 and TRBJ2-7; the match to TRBD2 covers 8 bases. The length of the CDR3 is 13 residues. The germline V gene has CDR1 SGHRS and CDR2 YFSETQ. The J segment lost 3 bases and the V segment lost 7 bases, leaving 6 bases of the junction unmatched. The CDR3 DNA sequence: TGCGCCAGCGCGGGAGGCAGGGGCTACGAGCAGTACTTC. Its protein product is CASAGGRGYEQYF.

This clonotype was detected only a few times. J is TRBJ2-7 and V is TRBV4-3; D not resolved. The CDR3 consists of 15 residues. Germline V CDR1 and CDR2: LGHNA, YSLEER. The germline V and J ends were trimmed by 3 bases and 4 bases, with 16 bases remaining between them. CDR3 nucleotides: TGCGCCAGCAGCCACCTTGTTGCAAAGAATTACGAGCAGTACTTC. As protein: CASSHLVAKNYEQYF.